This entry describes one T cell receptor beta chain. Only in-frame clones appear in the TCRdb table, and some are missing; sequencing was by immunoSEQ multiplex PCR. The repertoire holds roughly 180,000 clones, with about nine tenths as singletons. The CDR3 covers 18 residues. Unmatched junction bases numbered 4, after V lost 2 bases and J lost 0 bases. CDR1 is SGHAT, CDR2 FQNNGV, per germline. This entry comes from a study of T cell responses to AZD1222 COVID-19 vaccine. Study-wide background: Second doses at about 4 or about 12 weeks were pooled.

The rearrangement links TRBV11-2 to TRBJ1-6, with 10 nucleotides matching TRBD1. Sample: peripheral blood, taken on day 0 of AZD1222 vaccination. The receptor was derived from an adult in good health. The CDR3 bases are TGTGCCAGCAGCTTACGGCGACAGGGGGCCTCCTATAATTCACCCCTCCACTTT. Its translation: CASSLRRQGASYNSPLHF.